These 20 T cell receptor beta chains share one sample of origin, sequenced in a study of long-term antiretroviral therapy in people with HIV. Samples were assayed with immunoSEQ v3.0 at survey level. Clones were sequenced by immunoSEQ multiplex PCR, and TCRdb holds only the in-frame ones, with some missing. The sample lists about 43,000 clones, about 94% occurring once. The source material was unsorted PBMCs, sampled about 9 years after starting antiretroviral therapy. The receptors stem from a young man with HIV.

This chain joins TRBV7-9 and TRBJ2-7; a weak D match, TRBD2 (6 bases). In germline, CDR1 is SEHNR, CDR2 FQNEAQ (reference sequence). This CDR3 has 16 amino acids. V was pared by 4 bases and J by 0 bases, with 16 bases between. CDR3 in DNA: TGTGCCAGCAGCTCGACCGGGAGAGCCTTCTCCTACGAGCAGTACTTC. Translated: CASSSTGRAFSYEQYF.

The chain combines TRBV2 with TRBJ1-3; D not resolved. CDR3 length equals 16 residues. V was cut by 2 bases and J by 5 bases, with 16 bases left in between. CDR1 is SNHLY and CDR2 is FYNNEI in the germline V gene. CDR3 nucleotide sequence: TGTGCCAGCAGTGAATCTGTCCCTCACCCCAGAAACACCATATATTTT. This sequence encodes CASSESVPHPRNTIYF.

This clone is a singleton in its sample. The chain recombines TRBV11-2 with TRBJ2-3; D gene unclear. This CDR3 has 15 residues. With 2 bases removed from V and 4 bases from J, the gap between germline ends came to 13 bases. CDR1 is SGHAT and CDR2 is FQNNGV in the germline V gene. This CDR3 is CASSLSASQPDTQYF. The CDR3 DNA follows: TGTGCCAGCAGCTTATCCGCTAGTCAACCAGATACGCAGTATTTT.

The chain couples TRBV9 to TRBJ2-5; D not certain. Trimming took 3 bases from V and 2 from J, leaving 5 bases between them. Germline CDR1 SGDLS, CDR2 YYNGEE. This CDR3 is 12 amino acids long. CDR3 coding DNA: TGTGCCAGCAGCGCCGGGCAAGAGACCCAGTACTTC. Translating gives CASSAGQETQYF.

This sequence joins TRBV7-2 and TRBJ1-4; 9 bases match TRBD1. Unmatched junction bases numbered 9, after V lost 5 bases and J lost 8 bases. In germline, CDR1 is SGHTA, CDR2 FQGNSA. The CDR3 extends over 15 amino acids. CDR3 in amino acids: CASSLTGQGGEKLFF. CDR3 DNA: TGTGCCAGCAGCCTAACGGGACAGGGAGGAGAAAAACTGTTTTTT.

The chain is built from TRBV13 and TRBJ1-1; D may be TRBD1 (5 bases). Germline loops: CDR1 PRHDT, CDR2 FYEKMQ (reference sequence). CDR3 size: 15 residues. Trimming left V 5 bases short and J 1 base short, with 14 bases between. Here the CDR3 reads CASSPFGGENTEAFF. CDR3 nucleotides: TGTGCCAGCAGCCCCTTCGGGGGGGAGAACACTGAAGCTTTCTTT.

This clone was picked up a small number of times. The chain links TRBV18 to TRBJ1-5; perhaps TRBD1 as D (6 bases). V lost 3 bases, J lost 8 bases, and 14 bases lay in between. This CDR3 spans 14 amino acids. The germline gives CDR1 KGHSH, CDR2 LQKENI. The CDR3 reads CASSPGQGKEPQHF. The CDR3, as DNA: TGTGCCAGCTCACCGGGGCAGGGGAAGGAGCCCCAGCATTTT. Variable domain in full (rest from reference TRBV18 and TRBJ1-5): NAGVMQNPRHLVRRRGQEARLRCSPMKGHSHVYWYRQLPEEGLKFMVYLQKENIIDESGMPKERFSAEFPKEGPSILRIQQVVRGDSAAYFCASSPGQGKEPQHFGDGTRLSIL.

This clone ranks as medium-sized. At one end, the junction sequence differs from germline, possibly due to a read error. CDR3: CASSQSVYTEAFF. In DNA, the CDR3 is TGTGCCAGCAGCCAATCGGTCTACACGGAAGCTTTCTTT. This sequence joins TRBV11-3 and TRBJ1-1; D is unclear. The germline CDR1 and CDR2 sequences are SGHNT and YENEEA. The CDR3 runs 13 residues.

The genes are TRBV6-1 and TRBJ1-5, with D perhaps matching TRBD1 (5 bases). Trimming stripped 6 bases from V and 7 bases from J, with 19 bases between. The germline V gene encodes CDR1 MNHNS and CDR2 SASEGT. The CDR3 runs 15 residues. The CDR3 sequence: CASRARDSGGQPQHF. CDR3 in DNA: TGTGCCAGCAGAGCCCGGGACTCTGGGGGGCAGCCCCAGCATTTT.

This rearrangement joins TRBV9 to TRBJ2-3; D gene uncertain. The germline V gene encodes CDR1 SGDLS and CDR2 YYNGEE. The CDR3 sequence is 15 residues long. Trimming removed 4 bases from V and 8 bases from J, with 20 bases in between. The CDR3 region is CASSPRGGMPGTQYF. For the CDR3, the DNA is TGTGCCAGCAGCCCGAGAGGTGGTATGCCGGGTACGCAGTATTTT.

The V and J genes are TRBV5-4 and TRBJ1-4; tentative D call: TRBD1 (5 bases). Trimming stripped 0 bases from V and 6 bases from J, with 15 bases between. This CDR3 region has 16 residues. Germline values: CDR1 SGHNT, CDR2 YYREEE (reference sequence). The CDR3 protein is CASSLAGAGPYEKLFF. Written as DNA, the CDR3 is TGTGCCAGCAGCTTGGCCGGGGCGGGGCCTTATGAAAAACTGTTTTTT. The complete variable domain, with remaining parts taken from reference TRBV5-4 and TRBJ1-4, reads ETGVTQSPTHLIKTRGQQVTLRCSSQSGHNTVSWYQQALGQGPQFIFQYYREEENGRGNFPPRFSGLQFPNYSSELNVNALELDDSALYLCASSLAGAGPYEKLFFGSGTQLSVL.

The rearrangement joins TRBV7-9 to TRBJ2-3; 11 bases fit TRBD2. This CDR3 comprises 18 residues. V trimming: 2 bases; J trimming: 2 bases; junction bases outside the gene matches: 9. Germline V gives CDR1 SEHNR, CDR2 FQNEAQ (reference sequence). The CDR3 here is CASSLLSSGGTSTDTQYF. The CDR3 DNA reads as TGTGCCAGCAGCTTACTGTCTAGCGGGGGGACATCCACAGATACGCAGTATTTT. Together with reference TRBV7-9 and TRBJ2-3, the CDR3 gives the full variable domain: DTGVSQNPRHKITKRGQNVTFRCDPISEHNRLYWYRQTLGQGPEFLTYFQNEAQLEKSRLLSDRFSAERPKGSFSTLEIQRTEQGDSAMYLCASSLLSSGGTSTDTQYFGPGTRLTVL.

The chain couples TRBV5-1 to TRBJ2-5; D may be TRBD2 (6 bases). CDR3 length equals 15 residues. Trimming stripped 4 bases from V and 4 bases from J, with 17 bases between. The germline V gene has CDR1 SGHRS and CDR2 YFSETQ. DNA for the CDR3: TGCGCCAGCAGCCCTTCTGGGGGGTCGGGAGAGACCCAGTACTTC. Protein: CASSPSGGSGETQYF.

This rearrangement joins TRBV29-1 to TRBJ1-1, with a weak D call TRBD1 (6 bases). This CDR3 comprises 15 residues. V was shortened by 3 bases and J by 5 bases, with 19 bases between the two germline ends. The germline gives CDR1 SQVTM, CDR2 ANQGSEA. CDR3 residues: CSVDVQGFIWTEAFF. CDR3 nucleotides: TGCAGCGTTGATGTACAGGGATTCATATGGACTGAAGCTTTCTTT. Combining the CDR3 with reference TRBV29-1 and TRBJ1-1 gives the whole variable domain SAVISQKPSRDICQRGTSLTIQCQVDSQVTMMFWYRQQPGQSLTLIATANQGSEATYESGFVIDKFPISRPNLTFSTLTVSNMSPEDSSIYLCSVDVQGFIWTEAFFGQGTRLTVV.

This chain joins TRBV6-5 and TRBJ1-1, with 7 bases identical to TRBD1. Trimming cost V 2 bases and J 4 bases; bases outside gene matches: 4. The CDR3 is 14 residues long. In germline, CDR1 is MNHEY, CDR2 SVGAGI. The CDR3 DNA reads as TGTGCCAGCAGTTACACCAGGGGGTCCACTGAAGCTTTCTTT. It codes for CASSYTRGSTEAFF.

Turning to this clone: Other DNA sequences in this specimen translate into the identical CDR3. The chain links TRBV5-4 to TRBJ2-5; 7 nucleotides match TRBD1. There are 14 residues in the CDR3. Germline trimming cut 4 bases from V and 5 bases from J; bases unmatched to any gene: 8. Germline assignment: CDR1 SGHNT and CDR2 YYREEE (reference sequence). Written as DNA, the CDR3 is TGTGCCAGCAGCCCGAACAGGGGACAGGAGACCCAGTACTTC. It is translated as CASSPNRGQETQYF.

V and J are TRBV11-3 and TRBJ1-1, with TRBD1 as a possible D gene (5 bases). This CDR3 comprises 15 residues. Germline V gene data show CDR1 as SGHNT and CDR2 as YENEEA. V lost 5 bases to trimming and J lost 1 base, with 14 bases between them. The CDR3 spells CASSVSGQGNTEAFF. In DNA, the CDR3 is TGTGCCAGCAGCGTATCTGGACAAGGGAACACTGAAGCTTTCTTT.

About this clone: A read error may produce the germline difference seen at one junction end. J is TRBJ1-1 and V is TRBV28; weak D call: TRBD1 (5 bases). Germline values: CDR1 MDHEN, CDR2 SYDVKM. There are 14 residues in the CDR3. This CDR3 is CASRLRGGNTGAFF. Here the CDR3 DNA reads TGTGCCAGCAGATTGCGGGGGGGAAACACTGGAGCTTTCTTT.

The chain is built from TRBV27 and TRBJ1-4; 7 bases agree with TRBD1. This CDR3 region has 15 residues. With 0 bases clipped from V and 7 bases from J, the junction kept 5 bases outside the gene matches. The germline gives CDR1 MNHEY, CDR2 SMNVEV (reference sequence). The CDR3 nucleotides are TGTGCCAGCAGTTTATCGGGGCAGGGGGGTGAAAAACTGTTTTTT. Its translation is CASSLSGQGGEKLFF.

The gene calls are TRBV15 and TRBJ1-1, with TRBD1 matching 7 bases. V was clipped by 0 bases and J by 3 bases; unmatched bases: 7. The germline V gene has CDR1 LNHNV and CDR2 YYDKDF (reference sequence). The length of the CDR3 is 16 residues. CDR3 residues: CATSRDTGDPYTEAFF. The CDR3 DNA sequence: TGTGCCACCAGCAGAGACACAGGGGACCCCTACACTGAAGCTTTCTTT.